The present entry profiles one T cell receptor (beta chain) with its context. V lost 5 bases to trimming and J lost 0 bases, with 14 bases between them. The CDR3 has 16 amino acids. Germline values: CDR1 SGHAT, CDR2 FQNNGV. Using immunoSEQ multiplex PCR, the repertoire was profiled, and TCRdb retains in-frame clones only, with some absent. Of 250,000 or so clones listed, approximately 86% are singletons. The data stem from a study of blood T cell repertoires in COVID-19. The origin of this receptor is a human donor in a cohort sampled during active COVID-19. The chain is built from TRBV11-2 and TRBJ1-3; D is perhaps TRBD1 (5 bases). Material: peripheral blood. The CDR3 region has the DNA TGTGCCAGCAGCCATTACAGGTTCTCCTCTGGAAACACCATATATTTT. Protein product: CASSHYRFSSGNTIYF.